The clone carrying this T cell receptor (beta chain) was recorded only once. The record originates from a study of T cell changes during pregnancy in multiple sclerosis. TCRdb keeps only in-frame clones here, not all; method: immunoSEQ multiplex PCR. The sample shows over 70,000 clones, approximately 92% of them seen only once. The germline gives CDR1 MNHEY, CDR2 SMNVEV (reference sequence). The V and J ends lost 2 bases and 4 bases respectively, with 6 bases between them. The length of the CDR3 is 12 residues. The TCR comes from a female donor in good health, enrolled as a control in a pregnancy study. The V and J genes are TRBV27 and TRBJ2-7; possible D gene TRBD1, 5 bases. Sequenced material: peripheral blood, taken in the third trimester of pregnancy. The CDR3 reads CASSLAGYEQYF. DNA for the CDR3: TGTGCCAGCAGTTTAGCAGGGTACGAGCAGTACTTC.